This T cell receptor (beta chain) was captured in a study of blood T cell repertoires in COVID-19. Background on the study: Samples of COVID-19 (acute and convalescent) were obtained from the United States, Italy and Spain. The analysed material was cDNA or gDNA that came from T cells, B-cell-depleted T cells, or PBMCs.

Original processing methods: Quantification of nucleated cells was approximated via reference gene primer amplification. Profiling relied on immunoSEQ multiplex PCR, and the TCRdb table lists in-frame clones only, not all of them. That table supplies the V and J calls and clone size; D and trimming were determined from the DNA. Counted here are about 68,000 clones, approximately 85% occurring once; the ten biggest clones make up roughly 24%. Per germline, CDR1 SNHLY and CDR2 FYNNEI. The V gene lost 4 bases and the J gene lost 3 bases, with 27 bases spanning the gap. The CDR3 spans 19 residues. The V gene is TRBV2, the J gene TRBJ2-5; D uncertain. Input material: peripheral blood. The origin of this receptor is a man between 50 and 59 years old with acute or convalescent COVID-19. Here the CDR3 reads CASSVPRNTNIHYKETQYF. The CDR3 DNA sequence: TGTGCCAGCAGTGTTCCAAGGAACACAAACATCCACTACAAAGAGACCCAGTACTTC.